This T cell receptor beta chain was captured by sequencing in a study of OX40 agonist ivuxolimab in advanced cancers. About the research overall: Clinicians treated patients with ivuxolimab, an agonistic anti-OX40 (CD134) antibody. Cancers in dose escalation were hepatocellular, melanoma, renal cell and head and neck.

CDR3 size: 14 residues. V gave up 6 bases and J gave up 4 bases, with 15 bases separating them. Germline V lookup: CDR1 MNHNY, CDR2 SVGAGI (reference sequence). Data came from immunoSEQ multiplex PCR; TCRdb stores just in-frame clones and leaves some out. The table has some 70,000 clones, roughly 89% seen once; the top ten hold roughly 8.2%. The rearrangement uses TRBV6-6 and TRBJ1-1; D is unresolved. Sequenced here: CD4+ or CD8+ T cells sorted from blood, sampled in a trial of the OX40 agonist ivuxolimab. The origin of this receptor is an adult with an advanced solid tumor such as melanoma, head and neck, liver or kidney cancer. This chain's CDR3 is CASSYREGGTEAFF. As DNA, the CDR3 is TGTGCCAGCAGCTATAGGGAGGGTGGCACTGAAGCTTTCTTT.